Listed below are T cell receptor beta chains from one sample, sequenced in a study of radiotherapy plus CTLA-4 blockade in lung cancer. Method: immunoSEQ multiplex PCR; TCRdb's copy keeps in-frame clones and lacks some. Of some 110,000 clones in the sample, around 84% were seen once. The sequencing here drew on peripheral blood, taken from a patient treated with radiotherapy plus ipilimumab. These receptors were collected from a human donor with non-small cell lung cancer that progressed on radiotherapy plus ipilimumab. Some clones in this sample may be carry-over from other donors' samples. Both conserved end residues are part of each CDR3. A D gene is named only where the DNA matches it firmly. The listing skips clone size in some rows; elsewhere it reads once, few, many or a size class.

.	TRBV7-9	.	TRBJ1-1	CASSFGSNTEAFF	TGTGCCAGCAGCTTCGGATCCAACACTGAAGCTTTCTTT
.	TRBV6-5	.	TRBJ1-1	CASSYLQGDTEAFF	TGTGCCAGCAGTTACTTGCAGGGTGACACTGAAGCTTTCTTT
.	TRBV5-1	TRBD1	TRBJ2-3	CASTSRGRGTDTQYF	TGCGCCAGCACCTCTAGGGGGCGCGGCACAGATACGCAGTATTTT
.	TRBV10-3	.	TRBJ1-1	CAISDSGNPEAFF	TGTGCCATCAGTGACTCAGGGAACCCTGAAGCTTTCTTT
few	TRBV5-4	.	TRBJ1-1	CASSLDSGYDTEAFF	TGTGCCAGCAGCTTGGATTCAGGATATGACACTGAAGCTTTCTTT
.	TRBV7-3	TRBD2	TRBJ2-1	CASGLAGGSYNEQFF	TGTGCCAGCGGGCTAGCGGGGGGTTCCTACAATGAGCAGTTCTTC
.	TRBV7-2	TRBD1	TRBJ1-6	CASAPGQDSPLHF	TGTGCCAGCGCACCGGGACAGGATTCACCCCTCCACTTT
.	TRBV9	.	TRBJ1-2	CASSVELDANYGYTF	TGTGCCAGCAGCGTAGAACTGGATGCCAACTATGGCTACACCTTC
.	TRBV7-3	TRBD1	TRBJ2-3	CASSPLGQGANTQYF	TGTGCCAGCAGCCCCCTAGGACAGGGGGCGAATACGCAGTATTTT
.	TRBV11-3	.	TRBJ2-1	CASSPGLIGNEQFF	TGTGCCAGCAGCCCCGGACTAATCGGCAATGAGCAGTTCTTC
.	TRBV5-1	TRBD2	TRBJ2-1	CASSLVASGTLGEQFF	TGCGCCAGCAGCTTGGTTGCCAGCGGGACTCTTGGTGAGCAGTTCTTC
.	TRBV28	TRBD2	TRBJ2-3	CASSLPPGGIADTQYF	TGTGCCAGCAGTTTACCTCCGGGAGGGATAGCAGATACGCAGTATTTT
.	TRBV12-5	.	TRBJ2-5	CASGPGVPETQYF	TGTGCTAGTGGTCCAGGGGTCCCCGAGACCCAGTACTTC